This is a list of T cell receptor beta chains from one sample in a study of blood T cell repertoires in COVID-19. Using immunoSEQ multiplex PCR, the repertoire was profiled, and TCRdb retains in-frame clones only, with some absent. The profile shows under 200,000 clones, about 88% of them singletons. Sequences were obtained from peripheral blood. These receptors were collected from a man aged 65 to 85 with active or convalescent COVID-19. The CDR3 runs from the conserved cysteine through the conserved F or W. The listing skips clone size in some rows; elsewhere it reads once, few, many or a size class.

size	J	V	CDR3
-	TRBJ2-7	TRBV3-1/TRBV3-2	CASSLQGSSYEQYF
-	TRBJ2-1	TRBV5-1	CASSENPGQYNEQFF
once	TRBJ2-3	TRBV10-3	CAISGTGAKDTQYF
-	TRBJ1-5	TRBV7-9	CASSSGGLEPQHF
-	TRBJ2-7	TRBV5-1	CASSRETGAYEQYF
-	TRBJ1-5	TRBV30	CAWTGGSNQPQHF
-	TRBJ2-2	TRBV5-1	CASSPREGGGNTGELFF
few	TRBJ1-6	TRBV5-1	CASSLSSGDYNSPLHF
few	TRBJ2-2	TRBV6-5	CASSPQGGELFF
-	TRBJ2-7	TRBV24-1	CATSDFGESRVEQYF
few	TRBJ2-2	TRBV23-1	CASSQRGLAGVPSGELFF
-	TRBJ1-6	TRBV27	CASSLEPPRRPRGSPLHF
-	TRBJ1-1	TRBV7-9	CASSLIGEGTEAFF
-	TRBJ2-1	TRBV5-1	CASSAGQGAGNEQFF
once	TRBJ1-1	TRBV10-1	CASSASLWNTEAFF
-	TRBJ2-7	TRBV30	CAWSVWGGATYEQYF